This TCR beta chain was identified in a study of T cells in Graves' hyperthyroidism and ophthalmopathy. This clonotype was counted ten times or more. Germline V gene lookup returns CDR1 SGDLS and CDR2 YYNGEE. The CDR3 has 15 amino acids. Trimming shortened V by 0 bases and J by 6 bases, and 15 bases separated the two germline ends. Regions amplified from RNA transcripts were the TCR beta CDR3 regions. The HTBI primer set drove a first-round RT-PCR of the TCR CDR3. TCRdb reprocessed the multiplex PCR reads with MiXCR, giving one entry per CDR3 protein. The sample holds some 550,000 distinct CDR3 sequences, less than 25% seen once.

Sample: blood. The TCR comes from a man between 18 and 35 years old with Graves' hyperthyroidism. The chain couples TRBV9 to TRBJ1-2, with a weak D call TRBD1 (6 bases). The DNA of the CDR3 is TGTGCCAGCAGCGTAGGCCAGGGGCGCGAAGATGGCTACACCTTC. This codes for CASSVGQGREDGYTF.